This is a list of T cell receptor beta chains from one sample in a study of blood T cells in healthy people across ages. One entry per CDR3 protein, called by TCRdb with MiXCR from the 5' RACE reads. Of 1,500,000 or so distinct CDR3 sequences listed, approximately 43% are singletons. Source material: blood. The receptors come from a woman aged 18-30 years in good health. Each CDR3 is given with its conserved first and last residue. Fields, in order: V gene, D gene, J gene, clone size, CDR3 protein, CDR3 DNA. The D gene is left open where the match is weak. Expanded clones get a size class; other rows say once, few or many, or leave the size out.

>TRBV7-9|-|TRBJ2-5|few
CASSSNQEWETQYF
TGTGCCAGCAGCTCGAATCAAGAGTGGGAGACCCAGTACTTC
>TRBV12-5|-|TRBJ2-7|-
CASGLTSDEQYF
TGTGCTAGTGGTTTGACCTCGGACGAGCAGTACTTC
>TRBV7-2|-|TRBJ2-5|few
CASSLSSAEQYF
TGTGCCAGCAGCTTATCTAGTGCTGAGCAGTACTTC
>TRBV5-5|TRBD1|TRBJ1-5|-
CASSLEGQILSNQPQHF
TGTGCCAGCAGCTTGGAGGGACAGATCCTTAGCAATCAGCCCCAGCATTTT
>TRBV20-1|-|TRBJ2-7|few
CSALLGVGVYEQYF
TGCAGTGCCCTGTTGGGAGTCGGGGTCTACGAGCAGTACTTC
>TRBV7-3|TRBD1|TRBJ1-2|many
CASSLTGQEHGYTF
TGTGCCAGCAGCTTAACGGGACAGGAGCATGGCTACACCTTC
>TRBV7-9|-|TRBJ1-4|-
CASSPSSGTNEKLFF
TGTGCCAGCAGCCCAAGTTCGGGGACTAATGAAAAACTGTTTTTT
>TRBV6-5|-|TRBJ2-6|few
CASSASGAGANVLTF
TGTGCCAGCAGTGCCTCAGGTGCTGGGGCCAACGTCCTGACTTTC
>TRBV7-2|TRBD1|TRBJ1-2|few
CASSLGEGAYGYTF
TGTGCCAGCAGCTTAGGCGAGGGGGCCTATGGCTACACCTTC
>TRBV12-3/TRBV12-4|-|TRBJ1-2|-
CASSPWTAGGYTF
TGTGCCAGCAGTCCCTGGACAGCCGGCGGCTACACCTTC
>TRBV28|-|TRBJ2-7|-
CASSIVGSPDEQYF
TGTGCCAGCAGTATAGTCGGGTCCCCTGACGAGCAGTACTTC
>TRBV20-1|-|TRBJ2-6|-
CSARDRGRGPVLTF
TGCAGTGCTAGAGATCGGGGCAGGGGTCCCGTCCTGACTTTC
>TRBV7-2|-|TRBJ1-1|few
CASSWLGGLEAFF
TGTGCCAGCAGCTGGCTGGGGGGCTTGGAAGCTTTCTTT
>TRBV20-1|-|TRBJ1-6|-
CSARSRESPLHF
TGCAGTGCTAGAAGCAGGGAATCACCCCTCCACTTT
>TRBV30|TRBD1|TRBJ2-7|-
CAGEGALGVYEQYF
TGTGCCGGAGAGGGGGCCCTCGGGGTATACGAGCAGTACTTC
>TRBV29-1|TRBD2|TRBJ2-3|many
CSVERGLAGQRGTDTQYF
TGCAGCGTTGAAAGGGGACTAGCGGGACAGCGGGGCACAGATACGCAGTATTTT
>TRBV5-1|-|TRBJ1-5|-
CASSLVTGSNQPQHF
TGCGCCAGCAGCTTGGTAACAGGCAGCAATCAGCCCCAGCATTTT
>TRBV4-3|-|TRBJ1-2|-
CASSHLDDIYGYTF
TGCGCCAGCAGCCATTTAGACGACATCTATGGCTACACCTTC
>TRBV29-1|-|TRBJ1-5|few
CSVAMGSSQPQHF
TGCAGCGTTGCCATGGGGTCGAGTCAGCCCCAGCATTTT
>TRBV7-9|-|TRBJ2-3|few
CASRQGRSLTDTQYF
TGTGCCAGCAGACAAGGACGGAGTCTCACAGATACGCAGTATTTT
>TRBV4-1|-|TRBJ2-1|-
CASSQYDPREQFF
TGCGCCAGCAGCCAATACGACCCCCGGGAGCAGTTCTTC
>TRBV20-1|TRBD2|TRBJ2-7|few
CSASGRSGGPSYNEQYF
TGCAGTGCTTCTGGACGTAGCGGGGGGCCTTCCTACAATGAGCAGTACTTC
>TRBV7-9|-|TRBJ1-1|once
CASSFAGSMNTEAFF
TGTGCCAGCAGCTTCGCGGGCTCAATGAACACTGAAGCTTTCTTT
>TRBV6-2/TRBV6-3|-|TRBJ2-7|few
CASSYPGVYF
TGTGCCAGCAGTTACCCGGGAGTGTACTTC
>TRBV29-1|-|TRBJ1-4|-
CSASEGTNEKLFF
TGCAGCGCCTCAGAGGGGACGAATGAAAAACTGTTTTTT
>TRBV9|TRBD2|TRBJ2-5|-
CAGSTQAGGKETQYF
TGTGCCGGCAGCACCCAAGCGGGAGGGAAAGAGACCCAGTACTTC
>TRBV29-1|TRBD1|TRBJ2-4|-
CSVEAPDRASEQYF
TGCAGCGTTGAAGCACCCGACAGGGCGTCTGAGCAGTACTTC
>TRBV6-1|TRBD1|TRBJ1-4|-
CASSEAGQVNEKLFF
TGTGCCAGCAGTGAAGCCGGACAGGTTAATGAAAAACTGTTTTTT
>TRBV11-2|TRBD2|TRBJ2-7|-
CASSLTSHEQYF
TGTGCCAGCAGCTTGACTAGCCACGAGCAGTACTTC
>TRBV5-1|TRBD2|TRBJ2-7|-
CASSSGLAIDEQYF
TGCGCCAGCAGCTCGGGACTAGCGATCGACGAGCAGTACTTC
>TRBV12-3/TRBV12-4|TRBD2|TRBJ2-1|-
CASTGGLAGVDEKFF
TGTGCCAGCACCGGGGGACTAGCGGGAGTTGATGAGAAGTTCTTC
>TRBV6-7|-|TRBJ1-5|-
CASSLTELSQPQHF
TGTGCCAGCAGCCTTACGGAGTTATCCCAGCCCCAGCATTTT
>TRBV25-1|-|TRBJ1-2|-
CASGPQGRTPYGYTF
TGTGCCAGCGGTCCCCAAGGTCGGACACCTTATGGCTACACCTTC
>TRBV7-6|-|TRBJ1-2|few
CASSSSTGDGYTF
TGTGCCAGCAGCTCTTCGACTGGTGATGGCTACACCTTC
>TRBV14|-|TRBJ2-5|-
CVSSQGLAYLETQYF
TGTGTCAGCAGCCAAGGTTTGGCGTATCTAGAGACCCAGTACTTC
>TRBV7-2|-|TRBJ2-3|-
CASSPSALATDTQYF
TGTGCCAGCAGCCCCTCAGCCTTAGCAACAGATACGCAGTATTTT
>TRBV7-2|-|TRBJ2-1|-
CASSLAGDYYNEQFF
TGTGCCAGCAGCTTAGCGGGAGACTACTACAATGAGCAGTTCTTC
>TRBV20-1|-|TRBJ2-5|once
CSARPKTHNEQYF
TGCAGTGCCAGGCCCAAAACCCACAATGAGCAGTACTTC
>TRBV9|TRBD1|TRBJ2-1|few
CASSATGNEQFF
TGTGCCAGCAGCGCGACAGGGAACGAGCAGTTCTTC
>TRBV20-1|-|TRBJ1-1|-
CSARDLAMMNTEAFF
TGCAGTGCTAGAGACCTTGCCATGATGAACACTGAAGCTTTCTTT
>TRBV20-1|-|TRBJ1-2|-
CSARDPEGAGYYGYTF
TGCAGTGCTAGAGACCCTGAAGGGGCCGGTTACTATGGCTACACCTTC
>TRBV6-1|TRBD1|TRBJ2-1|-
CASSGQEVSSYNEQFF
TGTGCCAGCAGCGGACAGGAGGTGAGCTCCTACAATGAGCAGTTCTTC
>TRBV7-9|TRBD1|TRBJ2-3|-
CASSSIGQDDTQYF
TGTGCCAGCAGCTCAATCGGACAGGATGATACGCAGTATTTT
>TRBV4-3|-|TRBJ1-4|-
CASSQRFPGPTGGSTNEKLFF
TGCGCCAGCAGCCAGAGATTCCCGGGACCCACGGGAGGGTCAACTAATGAAAAACTGTTTTTT
>TRBV20-1|TRBD2|TRBJ2-2|-
CSARDIRRGGSGELFF
TGCAGTGCTAGAGATATTCGGCGGGGGGGCAGCGGGGAGCTGTTTTTT
>TRBV12-3/TRBV12-4|-|TRBJ1-1|-
CASRYDSLNTEAFF
TGTGCCAGCAGATACGACAGTCTGAACACTGAAGCTTTCTTT
>TRBV4-3|TRBD1|TRBJ1-4|many
CASSQEQGRNEKLFF
TGCGCCAGCAGCCAAGAACAGGGGCGTAATGAAAAACTGTTTTTT
>TRBV10-3|-|TRBJ2-1|-
CDIALALSYNEQFF
TGTGACATCGCCCTAGCGCTCTCCTACAATGAGCAGTTCTTC
>TRBV12-3/TRBV12-4|-|TRBJ1-1|-
CASSPRLRGTEAFF
TGTGCCAGCAGCCCACGTCTAAGGGGCACTGAAGCTTTCTTT
>TRBV6-1|-|TRBJ1-5|-
CATRWGASNQPQHF
TGTGCCACCCGCTGGGGGGCTAGCAATCAGCCCCAGCATTTT
>TRBV6-5|-|TRBJ1-2|-
CASSSLPNYGYTF
TGTGCCAGCAGTTCACTTCCTAACTATGGCTACACCTTC
>TRBV12-3/TRBV12-4|-|TRBJ1-2|-
CASSLMGNNYGYTF
TGTGCCAGCAGTTTGATGGGGAATAACTATGGCTACACCTTC
>TRBV20-1|TRBD2|TRBJ2-3|-
CSAKGLAGGQGTQYF
TGCAGTGCCAAGGGACTAGCGGGGGGGCAGGGTACGCAGTATTTT
>TRBV15|-|TRBJ1-2|-
CATSRGPGANYGYTF
TGTGCCACCAGCAGAGGTCCAGGGGCTAACTATGGCTACACCTTC
>TRBV5-6|-|TRBJ2-1|few
CASSVGRIYNEQFF
TGTGCCAGCAGCGTGGGACGGATATACAATGAGCAGTTCTTC